This T cell receptor beta chain was sequenced in a study of regulatory T cells in long-lasting Graves disease. Study-wide background: Persistence in Graves' disease required over 5 years of antithyroid drugs plus positive TSH receptor antibodies.

Sequencing libraries for TCR beta were prepared with iRepertoire HTBI primers and Arm-PCR of CDR3 regions. TCRdb redid the calling of the multiplex PCR reads with MiXCR, one entry per CDR3 protein. The sample yields 350,000 to 500,000 distinct CDR3 sequences, around 23% seen once. Whole-study findings and limits: Persistent disease exhibited a predilection for TRBV28, TRBJ1-2 and TRBJ2-5.

Noted time point: persistent/refractory GD, antithyroid drugs over 5 years with positive TRAb. Scientists built the TCR library using RNA that was extracted from PBMCs. V was cut by 6 bases and J by 4 bases, with 16 bases left in between. Per the germline V gene, CDR1 is MDHEN and CDR2 is SYDVKM. This CDR3 has 15 residues. The sample holds many counts of this clonotype. Its cognate antigen is unknown. The chain links TRBV28 to TRBJ2-4, with D maybe TRBD1 (5 bases). This sequence originates from a female donor with Graves disease. Sequenced material: peripheral blood mononuclear cells (PBMCs), taken when the disease was refractory, from a patient treated with antithyroid drugs. The CDR3, as DNA: TGTGCCAGCAGCGACAGTTATCAATATAAAAACATTCAGTACTTC. Its protein is CASSDSYQYKNIQYF.